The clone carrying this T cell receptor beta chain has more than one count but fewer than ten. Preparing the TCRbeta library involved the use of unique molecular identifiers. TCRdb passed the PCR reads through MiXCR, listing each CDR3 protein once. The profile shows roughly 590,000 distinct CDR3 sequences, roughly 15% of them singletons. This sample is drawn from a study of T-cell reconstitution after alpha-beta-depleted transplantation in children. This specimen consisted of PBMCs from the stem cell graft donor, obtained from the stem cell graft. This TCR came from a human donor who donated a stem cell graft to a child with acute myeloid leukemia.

The CDR3 DNA reads as TGTGCCAGCAGTGCTTTGGGGACAGATTACGAGCAGTACTTC. Translated, it gives CASSALGTDYEQYF. The chain recombines TRBV12-3 or TRBV12-4 with TRBJ2-7; TRBD1 matches at 7 bases. The CDR3 is 14 residues long. Trimming took 5 bases from V and 4 from J; bases not matched to a gene: 8.